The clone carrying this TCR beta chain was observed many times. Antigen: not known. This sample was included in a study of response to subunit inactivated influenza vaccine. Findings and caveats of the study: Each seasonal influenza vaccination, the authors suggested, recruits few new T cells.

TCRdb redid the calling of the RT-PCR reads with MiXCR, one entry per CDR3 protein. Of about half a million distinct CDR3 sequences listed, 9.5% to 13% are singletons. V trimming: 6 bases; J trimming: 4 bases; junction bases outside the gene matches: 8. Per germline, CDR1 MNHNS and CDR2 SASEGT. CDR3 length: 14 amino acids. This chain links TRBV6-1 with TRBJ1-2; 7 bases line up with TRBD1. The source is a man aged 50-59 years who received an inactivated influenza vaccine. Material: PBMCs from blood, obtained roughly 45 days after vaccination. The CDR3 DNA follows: TGTGCCAGCAGCCCGACAGGGAACGGCTATGGCTACACCTTC. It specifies CASSPTGNGYGYTF.